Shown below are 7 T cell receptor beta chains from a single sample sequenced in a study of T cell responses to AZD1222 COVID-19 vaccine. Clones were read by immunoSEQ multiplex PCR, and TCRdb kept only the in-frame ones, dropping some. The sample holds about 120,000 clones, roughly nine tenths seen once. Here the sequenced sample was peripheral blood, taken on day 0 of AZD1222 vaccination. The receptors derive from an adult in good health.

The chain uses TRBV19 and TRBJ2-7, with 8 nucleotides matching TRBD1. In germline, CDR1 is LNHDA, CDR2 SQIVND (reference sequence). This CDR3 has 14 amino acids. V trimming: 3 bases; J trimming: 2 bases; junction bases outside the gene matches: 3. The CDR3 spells CASSIGTGAYEQYF. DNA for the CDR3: TGTGCCAGTAGTATCGGGACAGGTGCCTACGAGCAGTACTTC.

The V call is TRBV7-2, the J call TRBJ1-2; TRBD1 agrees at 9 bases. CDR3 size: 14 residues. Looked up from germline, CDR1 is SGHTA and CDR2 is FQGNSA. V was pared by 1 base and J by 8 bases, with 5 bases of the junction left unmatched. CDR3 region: CASSLVTGGKGYTF. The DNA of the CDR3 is TGTGCCAGCAGCTTAGTCACAGGGGGCAAAGGCTACACCTTC.

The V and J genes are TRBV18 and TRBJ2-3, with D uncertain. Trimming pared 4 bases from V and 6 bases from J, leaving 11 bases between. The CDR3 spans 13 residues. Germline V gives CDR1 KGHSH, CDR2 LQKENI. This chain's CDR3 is CASSQDESDTQYF. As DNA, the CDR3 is TGTGCCAGCTCACAAGACGAATCGGATACGCAGTATTTT.

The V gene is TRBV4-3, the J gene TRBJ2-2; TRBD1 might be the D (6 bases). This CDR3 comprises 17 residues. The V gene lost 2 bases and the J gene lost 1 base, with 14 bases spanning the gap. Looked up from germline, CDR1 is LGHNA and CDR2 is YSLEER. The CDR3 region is CASSQTPSTGNTGELFF. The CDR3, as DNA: TGCGCCAGCAGCCAAACTCCCTCGACAGGGAACACCGGGGAGCTGTTTTTT.

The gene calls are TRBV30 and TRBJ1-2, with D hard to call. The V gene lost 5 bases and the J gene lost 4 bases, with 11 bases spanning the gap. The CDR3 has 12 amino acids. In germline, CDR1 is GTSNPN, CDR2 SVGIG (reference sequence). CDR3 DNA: TGTGCCTGGTGCAAAGACGGCTATGGCTACACCTTC. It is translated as CAWCKDGYGYTF.

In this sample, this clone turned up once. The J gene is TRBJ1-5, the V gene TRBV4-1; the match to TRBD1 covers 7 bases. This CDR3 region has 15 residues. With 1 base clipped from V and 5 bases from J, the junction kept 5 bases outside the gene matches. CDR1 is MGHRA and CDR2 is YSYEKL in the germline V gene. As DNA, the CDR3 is TGCGCCAGCAGCCAAGTGGGACAGTCGTATCAGCCCCAGCATTTT. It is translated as CASSQVGQSYQPQHF.

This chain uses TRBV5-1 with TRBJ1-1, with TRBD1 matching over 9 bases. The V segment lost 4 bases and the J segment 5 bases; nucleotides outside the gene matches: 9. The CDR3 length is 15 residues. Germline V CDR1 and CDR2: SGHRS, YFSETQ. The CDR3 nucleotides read TGCGCCAGCAGCCCCGAGACAGGGGGATTTACTGAAGCTTTCTTT. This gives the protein CASSPETGGFTEAFF.